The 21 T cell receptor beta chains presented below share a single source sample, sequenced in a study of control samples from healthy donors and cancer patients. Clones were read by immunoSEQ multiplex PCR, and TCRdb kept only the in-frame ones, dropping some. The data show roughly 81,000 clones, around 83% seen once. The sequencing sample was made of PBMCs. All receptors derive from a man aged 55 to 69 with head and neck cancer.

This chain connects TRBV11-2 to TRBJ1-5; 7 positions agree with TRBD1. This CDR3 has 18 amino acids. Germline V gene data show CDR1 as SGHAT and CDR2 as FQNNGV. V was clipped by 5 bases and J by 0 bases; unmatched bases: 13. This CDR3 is CASSQTTGDSGSNQPQHF. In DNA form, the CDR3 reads TGTGCCAGCAGCCAAACCACAGGGGATTCGGGTAGCAATCAGCCCCAGCATTTT.

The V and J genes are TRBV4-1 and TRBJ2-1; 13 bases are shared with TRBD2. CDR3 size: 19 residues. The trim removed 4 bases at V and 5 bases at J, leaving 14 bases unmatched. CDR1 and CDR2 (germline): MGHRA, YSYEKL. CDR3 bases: TGCGCCAGCAGCCTTTGGGGCCTAGGACTAGCGGGAGCCAACAATGAGCAGTTCTTC. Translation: CASSLWGLGLAGANNEQFF.

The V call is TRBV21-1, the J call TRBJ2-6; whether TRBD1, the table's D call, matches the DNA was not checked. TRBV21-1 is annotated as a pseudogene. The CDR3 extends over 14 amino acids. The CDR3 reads CASRGDSGANVLTF. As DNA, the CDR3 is TGTGCCAGCAGGGGCGACTCTGGGGCCAACGTCCTGACTTTC.

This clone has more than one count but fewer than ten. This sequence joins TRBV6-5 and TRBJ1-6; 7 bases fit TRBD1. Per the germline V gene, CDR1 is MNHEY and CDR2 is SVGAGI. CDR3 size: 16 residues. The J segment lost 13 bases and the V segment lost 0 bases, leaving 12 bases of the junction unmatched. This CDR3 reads CASSYSGYRGGTPLHF. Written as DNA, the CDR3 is TGTGCCAGCAGTTACTCGGGCTACAGGGGAGGTACGCCCCTCCACTTT.

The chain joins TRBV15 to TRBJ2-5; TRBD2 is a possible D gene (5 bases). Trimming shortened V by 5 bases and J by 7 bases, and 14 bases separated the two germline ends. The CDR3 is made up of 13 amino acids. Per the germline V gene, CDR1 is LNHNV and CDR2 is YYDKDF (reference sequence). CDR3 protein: CATSPTEGLTQYF. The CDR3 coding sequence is TGTGCCACCAGCCCTACCGAGGGATTGACCCAGTACTTC. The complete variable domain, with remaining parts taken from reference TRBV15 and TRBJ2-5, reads DAMVIQNPRYQVTQFGKPVTLSCSQTLNHNVMYWYQQKSSQAPKLLFHYYDKDFNNEADTPDNFQSRRPNTSFCFLDIRSPGLGDTAMYLCATSPTEGLTQYFGPGTRLLVL.

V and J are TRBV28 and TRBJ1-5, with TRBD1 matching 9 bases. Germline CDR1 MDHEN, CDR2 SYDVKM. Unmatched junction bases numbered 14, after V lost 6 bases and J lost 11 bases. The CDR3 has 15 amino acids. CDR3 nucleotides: TGTGCCAGCAGCCTGGGGGGACAGGGCCGTATGGCCCAGCATTTT. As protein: CASSLGGQGRMAQHF.

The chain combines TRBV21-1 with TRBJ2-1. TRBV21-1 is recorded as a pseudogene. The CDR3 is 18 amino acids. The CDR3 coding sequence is TGTGCCAGCAGCAAAGTTTCAACCCAGAGGGGCTCCTACAATGAGCAGTTCTTC. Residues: CASSKVSTQRGSYNEQFF.

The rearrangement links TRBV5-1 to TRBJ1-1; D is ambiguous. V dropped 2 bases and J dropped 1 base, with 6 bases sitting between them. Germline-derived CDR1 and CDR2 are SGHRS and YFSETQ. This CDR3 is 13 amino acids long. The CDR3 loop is CASSFQANTEAFF. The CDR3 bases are TGCGCCAGCAGCTTTCAGGCGAACACTGAAGCTTTCTTT.

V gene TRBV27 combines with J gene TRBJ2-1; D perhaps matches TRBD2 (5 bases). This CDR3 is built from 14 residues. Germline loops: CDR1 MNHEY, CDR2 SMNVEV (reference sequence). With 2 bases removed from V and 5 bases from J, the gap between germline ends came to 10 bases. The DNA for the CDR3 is TGTGCCAGCAGTTTACGTCCGGGGAACAATGAGCAGTTCTTC. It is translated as CASSLRPGNNEQFF.

For the CDR3, the DNA is TGTGCCAGCTCACCAACGTACCGCCGCTCTGGAAACACCATATATTTT. Protein sequence: CASSPTYRRSGNTIYF. The genes are TRBV18 and TRBJ1-3; no definite D call. Germline CDR1 reads KGHSH; CDR2 reads LQKENI. Trimming stripped 2 bases from V and 0 bases from J, with 11 bases between. The CDR3 contains 16 residues.

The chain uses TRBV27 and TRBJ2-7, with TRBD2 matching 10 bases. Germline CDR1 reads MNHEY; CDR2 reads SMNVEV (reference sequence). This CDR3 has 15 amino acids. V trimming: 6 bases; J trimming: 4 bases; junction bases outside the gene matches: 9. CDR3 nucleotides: TGTGCCAGCAGGTCCACCGGGACTAGCGAGTACGAGCAGTACTTC. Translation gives CASRSTGTSEYEQYF.

CDR3 sequence reads: CASSPSEGTVAEKLFF. Here the CDR3 DNA reads TGTGCCAGCAGCCCTTCGGAGGGGACAGTGGCTGAAAAACTGTTTTTT. This chain links TRBV9 with TRBJ1-4; 7 nucleotides agree with TRBD1. V was pared by 4 bases and J by 7 bases, with 13 bases of the junction left unmatched. Per germline, CDR1 SGDLS and CDR2 YYNGEE. This CDR3 has 16 amino acids.

CDR3 nucleotides: TGTGCCACCAGCAGAGCCCCGGAAACAAACTATGGCTACACCTTC. Amino acid sequence: CATSRAPETNYGYTF. The genes are TRBV15 and TRBJ1-2; D is ambiguous. The CDR3 has 15 amino acids. V was cut by 1 base and J by 2 bases, with 11 bases left in between. CDR1 is LNHNV and CDR2 is YYDKDF in the germline V gene (reference sequence).

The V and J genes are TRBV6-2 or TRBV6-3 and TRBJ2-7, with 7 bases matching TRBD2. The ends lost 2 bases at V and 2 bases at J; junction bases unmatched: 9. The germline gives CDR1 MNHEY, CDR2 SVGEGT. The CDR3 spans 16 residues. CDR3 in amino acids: CASSYGGGSPTYEQYF. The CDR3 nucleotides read TGTGCCAGCAGTTACGGCGGCGGGAGCCCGACCTACGAGCAGTACTTC.

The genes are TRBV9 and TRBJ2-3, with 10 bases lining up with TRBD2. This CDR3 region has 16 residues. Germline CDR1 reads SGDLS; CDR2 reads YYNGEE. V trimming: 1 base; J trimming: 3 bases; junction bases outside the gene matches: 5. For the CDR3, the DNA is TGTGCCAGCAGCGTAACCAGCGGGAGGGGTACAGATACGCAGTATTTT. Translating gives CASSVTSGRGTDTQYF.

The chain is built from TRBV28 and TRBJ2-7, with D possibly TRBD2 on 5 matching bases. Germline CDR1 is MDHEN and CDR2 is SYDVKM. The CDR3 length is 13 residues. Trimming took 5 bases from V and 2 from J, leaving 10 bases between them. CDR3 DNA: TGTGCCAGCAGTGCTAGCAATACCTACGAGCAGTACTTC. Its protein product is CASSASNTYEQYF.

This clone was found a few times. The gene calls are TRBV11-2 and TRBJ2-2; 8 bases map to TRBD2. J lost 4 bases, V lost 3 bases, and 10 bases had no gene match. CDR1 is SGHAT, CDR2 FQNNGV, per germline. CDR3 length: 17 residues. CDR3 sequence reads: CASSLLWVAGRTGELFF. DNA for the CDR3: TGTGCCAGCAGCTTGCTATGGGTAGCGGGACGCACCGGGGAGCTGTTTTTT.

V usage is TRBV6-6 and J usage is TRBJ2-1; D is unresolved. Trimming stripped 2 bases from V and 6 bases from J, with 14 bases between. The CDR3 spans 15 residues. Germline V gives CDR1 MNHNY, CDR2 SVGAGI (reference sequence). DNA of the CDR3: TGTGCCAGCAGTTACCAAGAATCGAAGGGCAATGAGCAGTTCTTC. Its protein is CASSYQESKGNEQFF.

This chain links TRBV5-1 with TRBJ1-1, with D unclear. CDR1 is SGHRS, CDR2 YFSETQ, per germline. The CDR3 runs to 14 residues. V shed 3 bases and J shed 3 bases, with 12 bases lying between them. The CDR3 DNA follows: TGCGCCAGCAGCTGGGCGGTTGGGGACACTGAAGCTTTCTTT. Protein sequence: CASSWAVGDTEAFF.

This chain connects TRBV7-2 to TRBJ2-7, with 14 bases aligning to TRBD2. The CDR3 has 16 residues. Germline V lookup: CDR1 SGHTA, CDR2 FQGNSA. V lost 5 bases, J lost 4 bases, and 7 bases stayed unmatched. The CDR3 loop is CASSHGGLAGVYEQYF. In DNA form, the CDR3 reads TGTGCCAGCAGCCACGGGGGACTAGCGGGGGTATACGAGCAGTACTTC.

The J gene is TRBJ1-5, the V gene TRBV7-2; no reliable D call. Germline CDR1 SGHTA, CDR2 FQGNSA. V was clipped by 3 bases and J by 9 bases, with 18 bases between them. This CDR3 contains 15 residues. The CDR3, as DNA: TGTGCCAGCAGCTTTGGACTGGGGAATTTTGGGCCCCAGCATTTT. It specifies CASSFGLGNFGPQHF.